The source of this TCR beta chain is a study of post-analysis software for immune sequencing data. Across the study: Relapsing-remitting, secondary progressive and progressive-relapsing courses of multiple sclerosis were included. Study results and limitations: Strong co-clustering by F measure was evident for samples that had been prepared in the same batch. Patients with multiple sclerosis recorded significantly lower normalized Chao1 diversity than controls, the study found. TRBV5-6, TRBV5-1 and TRBV20-1 were among four or five TRBV segments more frequent in patients than controls.

Unique molecular identifiers featured in each of the TCR beta cDNA libraries. Some 500,000 cDNA molecules were obtained from roughly 0.93 to 9.6 million T cells. From the PCR reads, TCRdb called clonotypes with MiXCR, one entry per CDR3 protein. The sample holds 740,000 or so distinct CDR3 sequences, approximately 50% seen once. V was shortened by 6 bases and J by 10 bases, with 19 bases between the two germline ends. The CDR3 has 14 residues. Concerning this clonotype: What it binds is unknown.

The origin of this receptor is a girl aged 5-17 years with multiple sclerosis. The specimen was blood. The chain combines TRBV12-3 or TRBV12-4 with TRBJ2-1, with D maybe TRBD1 (8 bases). The CDR3 loop is CASRGGTGKNEQFF. CDR3 in DNA: TGTGCCAGCAGGGGGGGGACAGGTAAGAACGAGCAGTTCTTC.